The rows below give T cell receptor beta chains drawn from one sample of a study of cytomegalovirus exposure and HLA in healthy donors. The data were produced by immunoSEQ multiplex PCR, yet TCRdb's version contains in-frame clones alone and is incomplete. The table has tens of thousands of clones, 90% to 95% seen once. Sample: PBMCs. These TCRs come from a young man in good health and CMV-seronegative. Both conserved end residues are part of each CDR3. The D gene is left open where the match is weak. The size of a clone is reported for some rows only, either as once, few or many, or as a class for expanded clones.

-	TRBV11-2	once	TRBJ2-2	CASSLLHTGELFF	TGTGCCAGCAGCTTACTACACACCGGGGAGCTGTTTTTT
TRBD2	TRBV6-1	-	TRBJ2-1	CASSEVWLAGGGQFF	TGTGCCAGCAGTGAAGTTTGGCTAGCGGGGGGGGGTCAGTTCTTC
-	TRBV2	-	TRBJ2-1	CASRGGQVWVNEQFF	TGTGCCAGCAGGGGTGGGCAGGTCTGGGTCAATGAGCAGTTCTTC
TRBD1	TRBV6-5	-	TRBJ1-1	CASSPLRGWNTEAFF	TGTGCCAGCAGCCCCCTCAGGGGGTGGAACACTGAAGCTTTCTTT
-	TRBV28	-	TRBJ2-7	CASSPPAGVNEQYF	TGTGCCAGCAGCCCCCCCGCCGGGGTCAACGAGCAGTACTTC
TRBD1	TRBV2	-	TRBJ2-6	CASEGGTGVSGANVLTF	TGTGCCAGCGAAGGCGGGACAGGGGTCTCTGGGGCCAACGTCCTGACTTTC
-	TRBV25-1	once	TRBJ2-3	CASSEYPPSSTDTQYF	TGTGCCAGCAGTGAATATCCCCCCTCTAGCACAGATACGCAGTATTTT
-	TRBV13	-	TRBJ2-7	CASSAATYEQYF	TGTGCCAGCTCAGCGGCGACCTACGAGCAGTACTTC
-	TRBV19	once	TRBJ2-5	CATRGRGETQYF	TGTGCCACTAGGGGCAGGGGAGAGACCCAGTACTTC
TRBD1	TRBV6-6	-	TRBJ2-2	CASRTGGRRTGELFF	TGTGCCAGCAGGACAGGGGGCCGGCGCACCGGGGAGCTGTTTTTT
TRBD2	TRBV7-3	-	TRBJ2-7	CASSFRGGRSYEQYF	TGTGCCAGCAGCTTTCGCGGGGGACGCTCCTACGAGCAGTACTTC
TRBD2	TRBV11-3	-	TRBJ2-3	CASSPGTSGGGPTDTQYF	TGTGCCAGCAGCCCCGGGACTAGCGGGGGGGGGCCCACAGATACGCAGTATTTT
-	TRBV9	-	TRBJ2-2	CASSVDQGGTGELFF	TGTGCCAGCAGCGTAGACCAGGGGGGAACCGGGGAGCTGTTTTTT
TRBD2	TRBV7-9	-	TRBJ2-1	CASTLRGVGSYNEQFF	TGTGCCAGCACTCTACGGGGGGTGGGCTCCTACAATGAGCAGTTCTTC
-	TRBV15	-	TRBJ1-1	CATSRAWRENTEAFF	TGTGCCACCAGCAGAGCCTGGAGGGAGAACACTGAAGCTTTCTTT
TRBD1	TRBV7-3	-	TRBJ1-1	CASSFDRATEAFF	TGTGCCAGCAGTTTCGACAGGGCTACTGAAGCTTTCTTT
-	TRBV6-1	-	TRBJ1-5	CASSEVHSNQPQHF	TGTGCCAGCAGTGAGGTACATAGCAATCAGCCCCAGCATTTT
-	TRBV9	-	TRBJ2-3	CASSAMDRFTDTQYF	TGTGCCAGCAGCGCGATGGACAGATTCACAGATACGCAGTATTTT
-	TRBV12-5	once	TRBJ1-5	CASGSTGGNQPQHF	TGTGCTAGTGGTTCGACCGGAGGGAATCAGCCCCAGCATTTT
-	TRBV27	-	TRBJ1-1	CASSLYGAQTEAFF	TGTGCCAGCTCCTTATATGGGGCTCAGACTGAAGCTTTCTTT
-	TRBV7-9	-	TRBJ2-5	CASSFPVSGTQYF	TGTGCCAGCAGCTTCCCAGTATCGGGGACCCAGTACTTC
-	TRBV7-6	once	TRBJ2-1	CASSRNIGTPYNEQFF	TGTGCCAGCAGCCGAAATATTGGGACTCCTTACAATGAGCAGTTCTTC
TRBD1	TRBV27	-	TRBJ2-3	CASSLTGQGRTDTQYF	TGTGCCAGCAGTTTAACGGGACAGGGGAGAACAGATACGCAGTATTTT
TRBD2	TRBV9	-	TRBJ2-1	CASSAGLAGPSYNEQFF	TGTGCCAGCAGCGCGGGACTAGCGGGTCCCAGCTACAATGAGCAGTTCTTC
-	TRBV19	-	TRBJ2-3	CASSIPDGDTQYF	TGTGCCAGTAGTATACCCGACGGGGATACGCAGTATTTT
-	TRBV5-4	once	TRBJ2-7	CASAVGVEQYF	TGTGCCTCAGCAGTCGGGGTGGAGCAGTACTTC
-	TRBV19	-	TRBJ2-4	CASSHGVANIQYF	TGTGCCAGTAGTCACGGGGTTGCAAACATTCAGTACTTC
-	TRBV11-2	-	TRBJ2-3	CASSVDQGPPTDTQYF	TGTGCCAGCAGCGTCGATCAGGGGCCCCCCACAGATACGCAGTATTTT
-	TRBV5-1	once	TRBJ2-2	CASSFDGGYTGELFF	TGCGCCAGCAGCTTCGATGGGGGGTACACCGGGGAGCTGTTTTTT
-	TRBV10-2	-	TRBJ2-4	CASSEDRLAKNIQYF	TGCGCCAGCAGTGAGGACAGATTAGCCAAAAACATTCAGTACTTC
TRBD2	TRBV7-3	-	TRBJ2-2	CASSPRYSGENTGELFF	TGTGCCAGCAGCCCACGTTATAGCGGGGAGAACACCGGGGAGCTGTTTTTT
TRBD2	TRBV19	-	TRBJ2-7	CASSRGGGDSYEQYF	TGTGCCAGTAGTAGGGGCGGGGGTGACTCCTACGAGCAGTACTTC
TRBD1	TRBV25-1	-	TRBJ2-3	CASSALGQGEDTQYF	TGTGCCAGCAGTGCCTTGGGACAGGGGGAGGATACGCAGTATTTT
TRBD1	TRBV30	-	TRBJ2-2	CASPGQGDSGELFF	TGTGCCTCTCCGGGACAGGGGGACTCCGGGGAGCTGTTTTTT
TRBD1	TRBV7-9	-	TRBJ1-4	CASSSGQLNEKLFF	TGTGCCAGCAGCTCGGGACAGCTTAATGAAAAACTGTTTTTT
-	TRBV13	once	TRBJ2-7	CASSFTSNGGEQYF	TGTGCCAGCAGCTTCACTAGCAACGGTGGCGAGCAGTACTTC
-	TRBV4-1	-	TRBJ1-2	CASSHLHRVPFTGYTF	TGCGCCAGCAGCCACCTACACAGGGTTCCCTTCACAGGCTACACCTTC
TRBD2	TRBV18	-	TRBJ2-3	CASSPPGRESTDTQYF	TGTGCCAGCTCACCACCGGGGCGGGAGTCCACAGATACGCAGTATTTT
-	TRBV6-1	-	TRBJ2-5	CASSDPGDWRGPHGTQYF	TGTGCCAGCAGTGACCCGGGAGATTGGCGGGGGCCCCATGGGACCCAGTACTTC
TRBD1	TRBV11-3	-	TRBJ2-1	CASSHRQGTRNEQFF	TGTGCCAGCAGCCACAGACAGGGGACGCGCAATGAGCAGTTCTTC
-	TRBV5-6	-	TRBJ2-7	CASSQGGGGLTYEQYF	TGTGCCAGCAGCCAAGGGGGCGGGGGGCTAACCTACGAGCAGTACTTC
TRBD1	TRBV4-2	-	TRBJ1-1	CASSHSGQGAVNTEAFF	TGTGCCAGCAGCCACAGTGGACAGGGGGCGGTTAACACTGAAGCTTTCTTT
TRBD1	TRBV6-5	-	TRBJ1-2	CASSYDRDRGEGYTF	TGTGCCAGCAGTTACGACCGGGACAGGGGAGAAGGCTACACCTTC
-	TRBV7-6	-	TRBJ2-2	CASSLIQVNGELFF	TGTGCCAGCAGCTTAATCCAGGTGAACGGGGAGCTGTTTTTT
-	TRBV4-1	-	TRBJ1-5	CASSQHNGQYQPQHF	TGCGCCAGCAGCCAACACAACGGACAGTATCAGCCCCAGCATTTT
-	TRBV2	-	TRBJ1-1	CASSEEVAVNTEAFF	TGTGCCAGCAGTGAAGAGGTGGCGGTGAACACTGAAGCTTTCTTT
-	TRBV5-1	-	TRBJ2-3	CASSLAEWATDTQYF	TGCGCCAGCAGCTTGGCCGAGTGGGCCACAGATACGCAGTATTTT
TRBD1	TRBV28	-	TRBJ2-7	CASSSPIDRAAEEQYF	TGTGCCAGCAGTTCGCCAATTGACAGGGCCGCCGAGGAGCAGTACTTC
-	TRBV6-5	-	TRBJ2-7	CASSYRWDISFKQYF	TGTGCCAGCAGTTACCGGTGGGACATATCATTCAAGCAGTACTTC